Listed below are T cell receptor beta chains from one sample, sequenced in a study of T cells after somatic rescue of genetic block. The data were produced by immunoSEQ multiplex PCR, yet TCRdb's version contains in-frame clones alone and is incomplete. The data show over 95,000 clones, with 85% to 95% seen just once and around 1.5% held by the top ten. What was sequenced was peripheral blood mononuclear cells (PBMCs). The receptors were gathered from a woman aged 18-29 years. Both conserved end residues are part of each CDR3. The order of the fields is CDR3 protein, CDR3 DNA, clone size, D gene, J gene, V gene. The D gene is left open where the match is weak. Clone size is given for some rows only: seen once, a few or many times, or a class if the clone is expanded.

cdr3_aa: CASRSGQGFDEQFF; cdr3_nt: TGCGCCAGCAGGTCGGGACAGGGTTTCGATGAGCAGTTCTTC; clone_size: NA; d_call: TRBD1; j_call: TRBJ2-1; v_call: TRBV5-1
cdr3_aa: CASGGKGATSYEQYF; cdr3_nt: TGTGCCAGTGGGGGAAAGGGGGCGACCTCCTACGAGCAGTACTTC; clone_size: NA; d_call: TRBD1; j_call: TRBJ2-7; v_call: TRBV5-4
cdr3_aa: CAWNKGNTQYF; cdr3_nt: TGTGCCTGGAATAAAGGAAATACGCAGTATTTT; clone_size: NA; d_call: NA; j_call: TRBJ2-3; v_call: TRBV30
cdr3_aa: CASSNLGATGELFF; cdr3_nt: TGTGCCAGTAGTAATCTCGGGGCCACCGGGGAGCTGTTTTTT; clone_size: NA; d_call: NA; j_call: TRBJ2-2; v_call: TRBV19
cdr3_aa: CASSKAPPTPGVGQPQHF; cdr3_nt: TGTGCCAGCAGCAAAGCCCCACCGACACCGGGAGTTGGTCAGCCCCAGCATTTT; clone_size: NA; d_call: NA; j_call: TRBJ1-5; v_call: TRBV21-1
cdr3_aa: CASSNPQGSGNTIYF; cdr3_nt: TGCGCCAGCAGCAACCCACAGGGCTCTGGAAACACCATATATTTT; clone_size: NA; d_call: NA; j_call: TRBJ1-3; v_call: TRBV5-1
cdr3_aa: CASSFPGTGLQYF; cdr3_nt: TGTGCCAGCAGCTTCCCAGGGACAGGGTTGCAGTATTTT; clone_size: NA; d_call: TRBD1; j_call: TRBJ2-3; v_call: TRBV7-3
cdr3_aa: CASSGDRGDSYEQYF; cdr3_nt: TGTGCCAGCAGTGGGGACAGGGGAGATTCCTACGAGCAGTACTTC; clone_size: once; d_call: TRBD1; j_call: TRBJ2-7; v_call: TRBV2
cdr3_aa: CASSNINQPQHF; cdr3_nt: TGTGCCAGTAGCAACATCAATCAGCCCCAGCATTTT; clone_size: NA; d_call: NA; j_call: TRBJ1-5; v_call: TRBV19
cdr3_aa: CASSLVPGSPGAPTGQQFF; cdr3_nt: TGTGCCAGCAGCTTAGTCCCAGGCTCCCCCGGGGCCCCTACGGGGCAGCAGTTCTTC; clone_size: NA; d_call: NA; j_call: TRBJ2-1; v_call: TRBV11-2
cdr3_aa: CASSLLQGATEAFF; cdr3_nt: TGTGCCAGCAGCTTACTACAGGGGGCCACTGAAGCTTTCTTT; clone_size: NA; d_call: TRBD1; j_call: TRBJ1-1; v_call: TRBV7-2
cdr3_aa: CAGETGVGNTIYF; cdr3_nt: TGTGCCGGGGAGACGGGGGTAGGAAACACCATATATTTT; clone_size: NA; d_call: NA; j_call: TRBJ1-3; v_call: TRBV7-9
cdr3_aa: CATSRDKGRTNYGYTF; cdr3_nt: TGTGCCACCAGCAGGGACAAGGGCAGAACTAACTATGGCTACACCTTC; clone_size: NA; d_call: NA; j_call: TRBJ1-2; v_call: TRBV15
cdr3_aa: CASSQDRGQSSYNSPLHF; cdr3_nt: TGCGCCAGCAGCCAAGATCGTGGACAGAGCTCCTATAATTCACCCCTCCACTTT; clone_size: NA; d_call: NA; j_call: TRBJ1-6; v_call: TRBV4-3
cdr3_aa: CASSFRQGPETQYF; cdr3_nt: TGTGCCAGCAGCTTCCGACAGGGGCCAGAGACCCAGTACTTC; clone_size: NA; d_call: TRBD1; j_call: TRBJ2-5; v_call: TRBV7-2
cdr3_aa: CASSQGAADYEQYF; cdr3_nt: TGTGCCAGCAGTCAAGGGGCAGCTGACTACGAGCAGTACTTC; clone_size: NA; d_call: NA; j_call: TRBJ2-7; v_call: TRBV4-2
cdr3_aa: CASSLYQGHQAFF; cdr3_nt: TGCGCCAGCAGCTTGTACCAGGGGCATCAAGCTTTCTTT; clone_size: NA; d_call: NA; j_call: TRBJ1-1; v_call: TRBV5-1
cdr3_aa: CASARDRDEKLFF; cdr3_nt: TGTGCCAGTGCCCGGGACAGGGACGAAAAACTGTTTTTT; clone_size: once; d_call: TRBD1; j_call: TRBJ1-4; v_call: TRBV10-3
cdr3_aa: CASSSPGQGLYEQYF; cdr3_nt: TGTGCCAGCAGTTCCCCGGGACAGGGACTCTACGAGCAGTACTTC; clone_size: NA; d_call: TRBD1; j_call: TRBJ2-7; v_call: TRBV6-1
cdr3_aa: CASRHPAMRSYNEQFF; cdr3_nt: TGTGCCAGCAGACACCCGGCGATGCGCTCCTACAATGAGCAGTTCTTC; clone_size: NA; d_call: NA; j_call: TRBJ2-1; v_call: TRBV28
cdr3_aa: CASSYGDRGSYGYTF; cdr3_nt: TGTGCCAGCAGTTACGGGGACAGGGGATCCTATGGCTACACCTTC; clone_size: NA; d_call: TRBD1; j_call: TRBJ1-2; v_call: TRBV6-6
cdr3_aa: CASSQALTPLGYTF; cdr3_nt: TGTGCCAGCAGCCAAGCGCTTACCCCCTTAGGCTACACCTTC; clone_size: NA; d_call: NA; j_call: TRBJ1-2; v_call: TRBV4-2
cdr3_aa: CACQWGTENTEAFF; cdr3_nt: TGTGCCTGCCAATGGGGCACGGAGAACACTGAAGCTTTCTTT; clone_size: NA; d_call: NA; j_call: TRBJ1-1; v_call: TRBV30
cdr3_aa: CASSPRASGTAYEQYF; cdr3_nt: TGTGCCAGCAGCCCGAGGGCGTCCGGGACGGCCTACGAGCAGTACTTC; clone_size: NA; d_call: NA; j_call: TRBJ2-7; v_call: TRBV27